This T cell receptor (beta chain) was found in a study of breast tumors, draining lymph nodes, adjacent tissues. To note about this clonotype: Its antigen is unidentified. A much larger clone lies one base from this, so it may be a read error.

The CDR3 is 15 amino acids. CDR1 MNHNS and CDR2 SASEGT come from the germline V gene. Trimming took 5 bases from V and 5 from J, leaving 16 bases between them. Study-level results: Compared with basal-like, luminal-like tumors shared significantly more repertoire with nontumor tissue.

Via MiXCR, TCRdb re-called the multiplex PCR reads, giving one row per CDR3 protein. The sample lists approximately 130,000 distinct CDR3 sequences; less than 25% were seen once. Samples came from axillary lymph nodes draining the breast cancer. Material: axillary lymph node tissue. This receptor was identified in a female donor with breast cancer. Some clones in this sample may be carry-over from other donors' samples. The V and J genes are TRBV6-1 and TRBJ2-1; D call uncertain. The CDR3 DNA reads TGTGCCAGCAGTCCCATCGAAGGGTACCACAATGAGCAGTTCTTC. This sequence encodes CASSPIEGYHNEQFF.